This T cell receptor beta chain was recorded in a study of T cell responses to AZD1222 COVID-19 vaccine (dated by TCRdb to 2020 to 2022). General notes on the study: TCR sequencing was performed for about 240 trial participants, of whom around 210 were given two doses of AZD1222 and approximately 25 were given two doses of MenACWY control vaccine. Trial participants were enrolled by age into 18-55, 56-69 and 70-plus year subgroups, with around 150, 28 and 57 TCR-sequenced participants respectively.

The CDR3 regions of human TCRbeta chains were analyzed by immunosequencing. As for how the authors treated the data: Repertoire TCRs were matched against a reference library of SARS-CoV-2-specific TCRs generated with the MIRA antigen-specificity platform. Breadth was defined as the fraction of unique TCRs that were SARS-CoV-2-associated. Depth was defined as the fraction of total T cells that were SARS-CoV-2-associated. Using the MIRA data, each spike-specific TCR was assigned both to the spike region to which the TCR was reactive and to a CD4 or CD8 class. Log10-transformed breadth and depth values were compared by one-way ANOVA with Sidak's multiple comparisons tests. The table was pulled from immuneACCESS by TCRdb, which kept in-frame rearrangements only. Such tables lose some clones; where checked, under half of the loss comes from unresolved V genes, and the rest has no known cause. That table gives V, J and clone size, and the DNA gave D and trimming. Within this sample are about 77,000 clones, with 92% of them counted one time only. The ten largest clones take up roughly 4.8% of the sample.

What this sample's time point label stands for: about 28 days (+/-7) after the second vaccine dose. Because spike-specific TCR depth and breadth did not differ between the two schedules, AZD1222 recipients who got a second dose at roughly 4 weeks were pooled with those who got a second dose at roughly 12 weeks. Vaccinee samples were obtained from the UK trials COV001 and COV002, which included a single-blind randomized controlled phase 2/3 trial of AZD1222 (ChAdOx1 nCoV-19) in healthy adults. For TCRbeta chain sequencing, PBMC samples from trial participants were taken at day 0 and at day 28 after the second dose. As concerns this clone: Its antigen is currently not known. Base qualities are not provided; no much larger clone lies one nucleotide away.

General findings and caveats noted by the study authors: Conclusions about previously exposed vaccinees were limited because only 5 or 6 AZD1222 recipients were SARS-CoV-2 seropositive at baseline. Epitopes outside the regions mutated in the B.1.351 and B.1.1.7 variants were reportedly recognized by nearly half of the unique spike-specific TCRs. No day 14 peak-response samples were available, so repertoires were characterized only after the peak T cell response. A significant rise in spike-specific TCR breadth and depth was observed after two AZD1222 doses relative to day 0 and relative to MenACWY recipients. Participants were mostly white British and included more females than males, and it was suggested by the authors that clonal diversity may have been underestimated. CD4 TCRs associated with the vaccine covered the entire spike protein, and the dominant responses were in regions 160-218 and 743-854. The 56-69-year group was small, and its depth increase did not reach significance, likely because of low power.

This receptor was taken from an adult who received the AZD1222 COVID-19 vaccine. The source was peripheral blood, collected 28 days after the second AZD1222 dose.

The DNA sequence follows: TGTGCCAGCAGCTCCCAGAGTGAGCAGTTCTTC. Its translation reads: CASSSQSEQFF. The rearrangement joined TRBV7-8 to TRBJ2-1; too little of a D gene remains to name it. Via the germline V gene, CDR1 is SGHVS and CDR2 FQNEAQ. The CDR3 covers 11 residues, taking in both the cysteine and the phenylalanine. The DNA shown is the 33-base CDR3, in frame from base 1. Trimming at the junction amounts to 4 bases on V and 9 bases on J, and the germline ends lie 7 bases apart.